The 16 T cell receptor beta chains in this list originate from one sample, sequenced in a study of radiation and T cells in renal cell carcinoma. Time point described: blood 2 weeks post-SBRT. The treatment is: 15 Gy SBRT to primary tumor, nephrectomy 4 weeks later. Some clones are missing from TCRdb's copy, which holds only in-frame ones; the method was immunoSEQ multiplex PCR. The sample lists roughly 130,000 clones, 88% occurring once. Here the sequenced sample was blood, taken from a patient whose treatment included radiotherapy and nephrectomy. The receptors were gathered from a woman aged 70-85 years with renal cell carcinoma.

This chain connects TRBV28 to TRBJ2-1; TRBD2 matches 12 bases. The ends lost 5 bases at V and 8 bases at J; junction bases unmatched: 1. Germline-derived CDR1 and CDR2 are MDHEN and SYDVKM. The CDR3 is 13 residues long. DNA for the CDR3: TGTGCCAGCAGTCGACTAGCGGGGGATGAGCAGTTCTTC. This translates into CASSRLAGDEQFF.

V gene TRBV6-6 combines with J gene TRBJ2-5; D is unclear. TRBJ2-7 explains the end of the DNA better; the J call may be wrong. The CDR3 consists of 16 residues. Germline CDR1 and CDR2: MNHNY and SVGAGI (reference sequence). The CDR3 sequence: CASSYPGRASSYEQYF. For the CDR3, the DNA is TGTGCCAGCAGTTACCCCGGACGGGCGAGCTCCTACGAGCAGTACTTC.

The chain joins TRBV7-8 to TRBJ2-5, with D perhaps matching TRBD1 (5 bases). Germline V gene lookup returns CDR1 SGHVS and CDR2 FQNEAQ. This CDR3 is 15 amino acids long. The V gene lost 5 bases and the J gene lost 1 base, with 14 bases spanning the gap. The CDR3 loop reads CASSPRVAAQETQYF. The CDR3 DNA follows: TGTGCCAGCAGCCCCAGGGTGGCGGCCCAAGAGACCCAGTACTTC. Together with reference TRBV7-8 and TRBJ2-5, the CDR3 gives the full variable domain: GAGVSQSPRYKVAKRGQDVALRCDPISGHVSLFWYQQALGQGPEFLTYFQNEAQLDKSGLPSDRFFAERPEGSVSTLKIQRTQQEDSAVYLCASSPRVAAQETQYFGPGTRLLVL.

The chain combines TRBV30 with TRBJ2-5; TRBD1 agrees at 8 bases. Germline-derived CDR1 and CDR2 are GTSNPN and SVGIG (reference sequence). V trimming: 1 base; J trimming: 11 bases; junction bases outside the gene matches: 12. The CDR3 has 14 residues. The CDR3 is CAWSGGQVSPRQYF. The DNA for the CDR3 is TGTGCCTGGAGTGGGGGACAGGTTTCACCGAGGCAGTACTTC. Filled out from reference TRBV30 and TRBJ2-5, the complete variable domain reads SQTIHQWPATLVQPVGSPLSLECTVEGTSNPNLYWYRQAAGRGLQLLFYSVGIGQISSEVPQNLSASRPQDRQFILSSKKLLLSDSGFYLCAWSGGQVSPRQYFGPGTRLLVL.

J is TRBJ1-1 and V is TRBV6-6, with 8 bases that match TRBD1. The CDR3 sequence is 16 residues long. Germline values: CDR1 MNHNY, CDR2 SVGAGI (reference sequence). The junction had 10 bases not matched to a gene; V was cut back by 5 bases and J by 2 bases. CDR3 residues: CASSQRQGYYNTEAFF. The CDR3 DNA is TGTGCCAGCAGTCAGAGACAGGGGTACTATAACACTGAAGCTTTCTTT.

The chain is built from TRBV7-6 and TRBJ2-7; TRBD2 agrees at 7 bases. CDR3 length: 19 residues. The trim removed 0 bases at V and 1 base at J, leaving 15 bases unmatched. Per the germline V gene, CDR1 is SGHVS and CDR2 is FNYEAQ. The CDR3 DNA sequence: TGTGCCAGCAGCTTAGCTCCACCTGGGGGGGGAGTAGGATCCTACGAGCAGTACTTC. This codes for CASSLAPPGGGVGSYEQYF.

The J gene is TRBJ1-5, the V gene TRBV6-1, with 8 bases identical to TRBD1. V lost 1 base and J lost 2; bases outside the gene matches: 7. The CDR3 is made up of 17 amino acids. Germline values: CDR1 MNHNS, CDR2 SASEGT. For the CDR3, the DNA is TGTGCCAGCAGTGAAGTCCCAGGGGGCAGGGGCAATCAGCCCCAGCATTTT. It codes for CASSEVPGGRGNQPQHF.

The chain joins TRBV7-9 to TRBJ1-4; D is unclear. This CDR3 contains 13 residues. V shed 2 bases and J shed 6 bases, with 7 bases lying between them. Germline CDR1 reads SEHNR; CDR2 reads FQNEAQ (reference sequence). CDR3 protein: CASSLIPDEKLFF. DNA of the CDR3: TGTGCCAGCAGCTTAATACCTGATGAAAAACTGTTTTTT. Combining the CDR3 with reference TRBV7-9 and TRBJ1-4 gives the whole variable domain DTGVSQNPRHKITKRGQNVTFRCDPISEHNRLYWYRQTLGQGPEFLTYFQNEAQLEKSRLLSDRFSAERPKGSFSTLEIQRTEQGDSAMYLCASSLIPDEKLFFGSGTQLSVL.

This clone was seen a single time. The V and J genes are TRBV7-9 and TRBJ2-5; 9 bases map to TRBD1. This CDR3 region has 14 residues. J was trimmed by 4 bases and V by 5 bases; bases with no gene match: 5. Germline CDR1 reads SEHNR; CDR2 reads FQNEAQ (reference sequence). The CDR3 DNA is TGTGCCAGCAGCGCCGGACAGGGGAGAGAGACCCAGTACTTC. It translates to CASSAGQGRETQYF.

This clone was seen only a few times. The CDR3 coding sequence is TGTGCCAGCAGCACACGGACAGGGGTCCACGAGCAGTACTTC. Protein: CASSTRTGVHEQYF. The gene calls are TRBV7-2 and TRBJ2-7, with TRBD1 identical over 9 bases. V shed 5 bases, J shed 5 bases, and the junction held 7 bases outside the gene matches. This CDR3 is 14 amino acids long. Per the germline V gene, CDR1 is SGHTA and CDR2 is FQGNSA.

Concerning this clone itself: Its ends do not fully match the called genes, so a read error is possible. This same CDR3 is encoded by further DNA sequences in the sample. The V call is TRBV2, the J call TRBJ1-6; 10 bases line up with TRBD1. The CDR3 extends over 12 amino acids. CDR1 and CDR2 from the germline V gene are SNHLY and FYNNEI. This chain's CDR3 is CASRDRGSPLHF. The CDR3 DNA reads TGCGCCAGCAGGGACAGGGGATCACCCCTCCACTTT.

The chain joins TRBV27 to TRBJ2-2, with D possibly matching TRBD2 (5 bases). In germline, CDR1 is MNHEY, CDR2 SMNVEV (reference sequence). This CDR3 is built from 13 residues. Deletions cut 3 bases from V and 7 bases from J, with 9 bases between. In nucleotides, the CDR3 is TGTGCCAGCAGTTTGAGAGGAGGCGGGGAGCTGTTTTTT. Residues: CASSLRGGGELFF.

The chain links TRBV9 to TRBJ1-6; D possibly corresponds to TRBD1 (5 bases). The CDR3 sequence is 17 residues long. Trimming pared 0 bases from V and 3 bases from J, leaving 13 bases between. Germline V gene sequence: CDR1 SGDLS, CDR2 YYNGEE. CDR3 DNA sequence: TGTGCCAGCAGCGTAGGTGGCCGGGGGGACTATAATTCACCCCTCCACTTT. It specifies CASSVGGRGDYNSPLHF.

The chain links TRBV7-9 to TRBJ2-5; D may be TRBD2 (5 bases). Germline V gives CDR1 SEHNR, CDR2 FQNEAQ (reference sequence). CDR3 length: 13 residues. V dropped 6 bases and J dropped 5 bases, with 13 bases sitting between them. Here the CDR3 reads CASRRLAGETQYF. DNA of the CDR3: TGTGCCAGCAGGCGGCTAGCTGGTGAGACCCAGTACTTC.

The chain links TRBV13 to TRBJ2-5; D may be TRBD2 (6 bases). Germline CDR1 and CDR2: PRHDT and FYEKMQ (reference sequence). The CDR3 has 15 residues. V was clipped by 0 bases and J by 2 bases, with 10 bases between them. CDR3 region: CASSLGRGRQETQYF. The CDR3 DNA follows: TGTGCCAGCAGCTTAGGGCGGGGCCGGCAAGAGACCCAGTACTTC.

The gene calls are TRBV5-3 and TRBJ2-5, with 9 bases lining up with TRBD2. TRBV5-3 is treated as an ORF (open reading frame) with a function not yet certain. The CDR3 runs to 16 residues. V was clipped by 4 bases and J by 5 bases; unmatched bases: 12. CDR3 residues: CARSPTWTSAQETQYF. CDR3 DNA sequence: TGTGCCAGAAGCCCGACGTGGACTAGCGCTCAGGAGACCCAGTACTTC.